This TCR beta chain comes out of a study of T cells after yellow fever vaccination. Unmatched junction bases numbered 5, after V lost 0 bases and J lost 5 bases. There are 15 residues in the CDR3. The germline CDR1 and CDR2 sequences are SGHRS and YFSETQ. Study-wide findings and caveats: Abundant bulk-population clonotypes could contaminate the FACS-sorted repertoires. The appearance of a small share of clonotypes in both CD4 and CD8 compartments was observed.

Relative to its sample, this clonotype is medium-sized (0.01 to 0.1%). 5'RACE template switching added a universal primer site and UMIs to TCR cDNA. MiXCR, applied by TCRdb to the 5' RACE reads, yields one record per CDR3 protein. Seen here are about 31,000 distinct CDR3 sequences, under 12% observed once, and the top ten hold 10% to 15%. The chain employs TRBV5-1 and TRBJ2-7, with TRBD1 matching 10 bases. The material was PBMCs, either bulk or a sorted T-cell subset (CD4+, CD8+, memory, or dextramer-sorted; not recorded which), obtained around 15 days after the first yellow fever vaccination. The clonotype comes from a man aged 18 to 29 who received the YFV17D yellow fever vaccine. CDR3: CASSLEGQGSDEQYF. The CDR3 DNA is TGCGCCAGCAGCTTGGAGGGACAGGGGAGTGACGAGCAGTACTTC. The entire variable domain, with the rest obtained from reference TRBV5-1 and TRBJ2-7, is as follows: KAGVTQTPRYLIKTRGQQVTLSCSPISGHRSVSWYQQTPGQGLQFLFEYFSETQRNKGNFPGRFSGRQFSNSRSEMNVSTLELGDSALYLCASSLEGQGSDEQYFGPGTRLTVT.